Here is one TCR beta chain with its context. A few counts support this clonotype. The antigen it binds to is not known. Base qualities are not at hand, and no much larger clone is one base apart. The data stem from a study of post-analysis software for immune sequencing data (dated by TCRdb to between 2015 and 2016). With regard to the full study: Recorded disease courses included relapsing-remitting, secondary progressive and progressive-relapsing multiple sclerosis, with some patients lacking subtype annotation. A subset of samples was prepared in parallel using single-end sample barcoding, then pooled and co-amplified after Illumina adapter ligation. The patient repertoires were compared against approximately ten previously published healthy control repertoires obtained from donors aged roughly 6 to 25 years. Study-level results and caveats: Strong co-clustering of samples prepared in the same batch was shown by direct clustering with F measure, prompting a batch-effect correction. Normalized Chao1 diversity was significantly lower in multiple sclerosis patients than controls, suggesting substantial peripheral T-cell clonal expansion. A handful of TRBV segments, including TRBV5-6, TRBV5-1 and TRBV20-1, were significantly more frequent in patients than controls. The control group was slightly older than the multiple sclerosis patient group.

To demonstrate the VDJtools post-analysis software, the study profiled TCR beta repertoires from the peripheral blood of some 13 young patients with multiple sclerosis. The multiple sclerosis patients were children and adolescents ranging in age from 6 to 15 years. Preparation of the library involved PCR. Sequencing relied on an Illumina HiSeq 2500. To reduce PCR and sequencing biases, unique molecular identifiers were built into the TCR beta cDNA libraries. Per 1 to 10 million input T cells, 500,000 or so cDNA molecules were obtained, such that each molecule approximated one T cell. The patient libraries were prepared and sequenced using the same protocol as the earlier healthy control dataset. Within a given batch, samples were prepared together, multiplexed and sequenced on the same HiSeq lane. In the authors' own workflow: MIGEC handled the raw barcoded reads, throwing out single-read molecular identifier groups before consensus assembly and CDR3 extraction. VDJtools was used for post-analysis of the clonotype tables, with diversity normalized by down-sampling every dataset to the smallest sample size. In repertoire overlap clustering, CDR3 amino acid sequences, but not nucleotide sequences, were matched to correct batch-related cross-sample contamination. TCRdb reran the public reads through fastp at Q25 and MiXCR, keeping productive beta chains. Every entry covers one CDR3 protein and lists the most common genes and DNA from its rows. None of the V and J calls come from the authors' own analysis; TCRdb made them. Across this sample there are 700,000 to 900,000 distinct CDR3 sequences, with 35% to 55% seen only once. 4.9% of the sample is taken by the ten largest.

There are 11 amino acids in the CDR3, from cysteine to phenylalanine inclusive. Of the read, only the CDR3 DNA is kept; its 33 bases are in frame from base 1. Relative to germline, V is 1 base shorter and J is 7 bases shorter, with 3 bases between their ends. CDR1 and CDR2 were assigned from the germline V gene as SGHDN and FVKESK. The TCR comes from a girl aged 5-17 years with multiple sclerosis. The V and J genes are TRBV14 and TRBJ2-3; the D gene is not confidently resolved. Input material: blood. The DNA is as follows: TGTGCCAGCAGCCAAGGAAATACGCAGTATTTT. Its protein is CASSQGNTQYF.